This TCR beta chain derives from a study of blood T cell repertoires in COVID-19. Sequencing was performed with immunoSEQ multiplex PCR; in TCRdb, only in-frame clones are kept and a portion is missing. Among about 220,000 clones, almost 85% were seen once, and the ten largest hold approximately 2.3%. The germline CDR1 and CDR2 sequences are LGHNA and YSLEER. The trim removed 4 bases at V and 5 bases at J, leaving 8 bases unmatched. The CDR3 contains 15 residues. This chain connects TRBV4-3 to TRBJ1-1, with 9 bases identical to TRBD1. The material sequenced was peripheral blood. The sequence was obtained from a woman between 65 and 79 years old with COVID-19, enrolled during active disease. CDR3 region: CASSRLQGARTEAFF. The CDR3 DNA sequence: TGCGCCAGCAGCCGCCTACAGGGGGCGCGTACTGAAGCTTTCTTT.